The rows below give T cell receptor beta chains drawn from one sample of a study of CD8 T cells in Susac syndrome. TCRdb called the immunoSEQ multiplex PCR reads again in MiXCR, with one record for every CDR3 protein. The data show about 100,000 distinct CDR3 sequences, with around 96% seen just once and 0.3% to 0.35% held by the top ten. The specimen sequenced was CD8+ T cells from PBMCs. These receptors originate from a human donor with Susac syndrome. Both conserved end residues are trimmed from each CDR3.

>TRBV20-1|TRBJ2-1|11
SARDLEVNEQF
>TRBV3-1|TRBJ2-1|11
ASSQDLLAMQF
>TRBV20-1|TRBJ1-3|15
SARSQGVTGSGNTIY
>TRBV3-1|TRBJ2-4|12
ASSHLIAKNIQY
>TRBV5-1|TRBJ2-1|10
ASSLVDVEQF
>TRBV4-1|TRBJ2-7|11
ASSWDTAYEQY
>TRBV29-1|TRBJ2-3|11
SVVAGNSDTQY
>TRBV12-3/TRBV12-4|TRBJ1-2|12
ASSFEGARYGYT
>TRBV5-1|TRBJ2-5|12
ASSLAGLRETQY
>TRBV5-6|TRBJ2-7|12
ASTRGGRYGEQY
>TRBV9|TRBJ2-2|11
ASSGLVYGELF
>TRBV24-1|TRBJ2-7|10
ATSAGSGEQY
>TRBV12-3/TRBV12-4|TRBJ2-7|12
ASSLRPPDDEQY
>TRBV4-1|TRBJ2-1|12
ASRRTSGAIEQF
>TRBV29-1|TRBJ2-1|13
SVPSTVKRVNEQF
>TRBV27|TRBJ2-1|14
ASSLWGGGLINEQF